These 26 T cell receptor beta chains originate from one sample sequenced in a study of neurological immune-mediated disorders. One entry per CDR3 protein results from TCRdb running MiXCR on the 5' RACE reads. The sample contains tens of thousands of distinct CDR3 sequences, approximately 4.1% of which appear only once. Sequenced material: PBMCs. The receptors derive from a man aged 50 or older with multiple sclerosis.

Ten or more counts support this clonotype. V gene TRBV20-1 combines with J gene TRBJ2-3; D not certain. With 5 bases removed from V and 0 bases from J, the gap between germline ends came to 6 bases. Germline values: CDR1 DFQATT, CDR2 SNEGSKA (reference sequence). CDR3 length equals 12 residues. CDR3: CSAAHSTDTQYF. The DNA of the CDR3 is TGCAGTGCTGCGCATAGCACAGATACGCAGTATTTT.

This clonotype came up many times. The chain couples TRBV6-1 to TRBJ1-1; D ambiguous. The CDR3 sequence is 12 residues long. The V gene's germline CDR1 is MNHNS and CDR2 SASEGT. V lost 6 bases and J 2 bases, leaving 7 bases between the germline ends. For the CDR3, the DNA is TGTGCCAGCAGGCTGGGAAACACTGAAGCTTTCTTT. Its protein product is CASRLGNTEAFF.

This clonotype was counted at least ten times. This chain connects TRBV4-1 to TRBJ2-1; D may be TRBD1 (6 bases). Germline V gene sequence: CDR1 MGHRA, CDR2 YSYEKL. V shed 6 bases and J shed 0 bases, with 12 bases lying between them. This CDR3 spans 15 amino acids. CDR3 region: CASRQDRSSYNEQFF. CDR3 in DNA: TGCGCCAGCAGGCAGGACAGAAGCTCCTACAATGAGCAGTTCTTC.

In this sample, this clonotype turned up many times. The genes are TRBV4-1 and TRBJ2-3; 11 bases are a match to TRBD2. The CDR3 has 15 residues. Germline V CDR1 and CDR2: MGHRA, YSYEKL. V was pared by 4 bases and J by 5 bases, with 5 bases of the junction left unmatched. CDR3 DNA: TGCGCCAGCAGCCCACTAGCGGGGGCGCGAGATACGCAGTATTTT. This translates into CASSPLAGARDTQYF.

This clonotype has ten or more counts. CDR3 coding DNA: TGTGCCAGCAGCTTAGCAGGCACCTACTCTGGAAACACCATATATTTT. This encodes CASSLAGTYSGNTIYF. This chain connects TRBV7-9 to TRBJ1-3; no firm D call. This CDR3 has 16 amino acids. Per germline, CDR1 SEHNR and CDR2 FQNEAQ (reference sequence). V was pared by 0 bases and J by 0 bases, with 9 bases between. The whole variable domain, filled in from reference TRBV7-9 and TRBJ1-3, reads DTGVSQNPRHKITKRGQNVTFRCDPISEHNRLYWYRQTLGQGPEFLTYFQNEAQLEKSRLLSDRFSAERPKGSFSTLEIQRTEQGDSAMYLCASSLAGTYSGNTIYFGEGSWLTVV.

This clonotype showed up many times. J is TRBJ2-3 and V is TRBV5-1; tentatively, D is TRBD1 (5 bases). V gave up 4 bases and J gave up 0 bases, with 9 bases separating them. Germline-derived CDR1 and CDR2 are SGHRS and YFSETQ. CDR3 length: 14 amino acids. The chain's CDR3 is CASSATVSTDTQYF. DNA for the CDR3: TGCGCCAGCAGCGCGACAGTTAGCACAGATACGCAGTATTTT.

This clonotype was counted many times. A junction end diverges from the germline sequence, so it may reflect a read error. J is TRBJ1-2 and V is TRBV7-9, with 7 bases lining up with TRBD1. The CDR3 covers 12 residues. Germline V lookup: CDR1 SEHNR, CDR2 FQNEAQ (reference sequence). For the CDR3, the DNA is TGTGCCAGCAGCTCCGGACAGGCCCAATGCTTCTTC. Its translation: CASSSGQAQCFF.

This clonotype occurred many times. This chain connects TRBV9 to TRBJ2-2; TRBD2 is a possible D gene (5 bases). CDR1 is SGDLS, CDR2 YYNGEE, per germline. The CDR3 runs 16 residues. Trimming removed 0 bases from V and 1 base from J, with 10 bases in between. For the CDR3, the DNA is TGTGCCAGCAGCGTAGACCCGGGGATGAACACCGGGGAGCTGTTTTTT. This translates into CASSVDPGMNTGELFF.

This clonotype was observed many times. The V and J genes are TRBV15 and TRBJ2-7, with D unresolved. Trimming cost V 0 bases and J 1 base, with 10 bases left between them. This CDR3 spans 15 amino acids. From germline, CDR1 is LNHNV and CDR2 YYDKDF (reference sequence). The CDR3 nucleotides are TGTGCCACCAGCAGAGATACAGTGAGGTCCTACGAGCAGTACGTC. This codes for CATSRDTVRSYEQYV.

This clonotype showed up just a few times. V is TRBV7-6 and J is TRBJ2-7; no firm D call. The CDR3 runs 14 residues. V dropped 4 bases and J dropped 2 bases, with 12 bases sitting between them. CDR1 is SGHVS, CDR2 FNYEAQ, per germline. The CDR3 sequence is CASSSDSKPYEQYV. The CDR3 DNA is TGTGCCAGCAGCTCGGATTCCAAGCCCTACGAGCAGTACGTC.

There are many counts of this clonotype. J is TRBJ1-1 and V is TRBV20-1; D possibly corresponds to TRBD1 (6 bases). Germline CDR1 reads DFQATT; CDR2 reads SNEGSKA (reference sequence). There are 11 residues in the CDR3. The chain's CDR3 is CRAGAGTEAFF. The CDR3 nucleotides are TGCAGGGCAGGGGCGGGCACTGAAGCTTTCTTT.

This clonotype turned up a few times. This chain links TRBV29-1 with TRBJ1-1, with unresolved D. CDR3 length: 13 residues. V was clipped by 3 bases and J by 1 base, with 9 bases between them. Germline loops: CDR1 SQVTM, CDR2 ANQGSEA. The CDR3, as DNA: TGCAGCGTTGATCTGGGCCGGAACACTGAAGCTTTCTTT. This sequence encodes CSVDLGRNTEAFF.

This clonotype has a count of ten or more. The V call is TRBV7-2, the J call TRBJ1-5, with D unresolved. V lost 3 bases, J lost 9 bases, and 9 bases lay in between. Germline V gene sequence: CDR1 SGHTA, CDR2 FQGNSA. The CDR3 runs to 12 residues. The CDR3 DNA follows: TGTGCCAGCAGCTTTGCGGATAGGCCCCAGCATTTT. Its translation: CASSFADRPQHF.

This clonotype has at least ten counts. CDR3 nucleotide sequence: TGTGCCAGCAGTTTGGCGGGGAGCTCCTACAATGAGCAGTTCTTC. Its protein is CASSLAGSSYNEQFF. This chain uses TRBV28 with TRBJ2-1; D is perhaps TRBD2 (6 bases). Germline V gene lookup returns CDR1 MDHEN and CDR2 SYDVKM. Deletions cut 3 bases from V and 0 bases from J, with 9 bases between. The CDR3 runs 15 residues.

The table lists this clonotype with many counts. The gene calls are TRBV7-6 and TRBJ2-5, with D unclear. Trimming took off 3 bases at V and 2 bases at J, with 4 bases between the two ends. In germline, CDR1 is SGHVS, CDR2 FNYEAQ. The CDR3 sequence is 12 residues long. In DNA form, the CDR3 reads TGTGCCAGCAGCTTGGGGCAAGAGACCCAGTACTTC. This encodes CASSLGQETQYF.

Ten or more counts support this clonotype. The chain joins TRBV20-1 to TRBJ1-1; tentatively, D is TRBD1 (6 bases). Germline V CDR1 and CDR2: DFQATT, SNEGSKA (reference sequence). The CDR3 runs 14 residues. V was shortened by 1 base and J by 1 base, with 10 bases between the two germline ends. CDR3 nucleotide sequence: TGCAGTGCTAGAGGGGGGGCAGCGAACACTGAAGCTTTCTTT. This gives the protein CSARGGAANTEAFF.

As DNA, the CDR3 is TGTGCCAGCGGGAGTTACTCTGGAAACACCATATATTTT. This sequence encodes CASGSYSGNTIYF. This sequence joins TRBV25-1 and TRBJ1-3; no definite D call. CDR1 MGHDK and CDR2 SYGVNS come from the germline V gene. The CDR3 loop spans 13 amino acids. Deletions cut 8 bases from V and 0 bases from J, with 8 bases between.

This clonotype has ten or more counts. This sequence joins TRBV20-1 and TRBJ1-2; D ambiguous. There are 13 residues in the CDR3. Trimming removed 1 base at V and 0 bases at J, with 6 bases between. The germline V gene encodes CDR1 DFQATT and CDR2 SNEGSKA (reference sequence). CDR3 nucleotide sequence: TGCAGTGCTAGAGGCCCTACTAACTATGGCTACACCTTC. Translation gives CSARGPTNYGYTF.

This clonotype was observed at least ten times. V gene TRBV12-3 or TRBV12-4 combines with J gene TRBJ2-2; 9 bases match TRBD2. The V segment lost 2 bases and the J segment 3 bases; nucleotides outside the gene matches: 4. The CDR3 sequence is 16 residues long. Here the CDR3 DNA reads TGTGCCAGCAGTTTATTGGCGGGGGGGTACACCGGGGAGCTGTTTTTT. Its protein is CASSLLAGGYTGELFF.

This clonotype was counted ten times or more. The V gene is TRBV7-9, the J gene TRBJ1-2, with 9 bases aligning to TRBD1. CDR3 length equals 15 residues. The V gene's germline CDR1 is SEHNR and CDR2 FQNEAQ (reference sequence). V dropped 5 bases and J dropped 6; count of bases not matched to a gene: 10. The CDR3 coding sequence is TGTGCCAGCAGCCGCCGACAGGGGGGCAAGAATGGCTACACCTTC. Translated, it gives CASSRRQGGKNGYTF.

This clonotype has just one count. The genes are TRBV29-1 and TRBJ2-5; 10 bases are a match to TRBD1. V trimming: 5 bases; J trimming: 5 bases; junction bases outside the gene matches: 5. The CDR3 runs to 13 residues. The V gene's germline CDR1 is SQVTM and CDR2 ANQGSEA. In nucleotides, the CDR3 is TGCAGCGTTTCCCGGACAGGGGGGGAGACCCAGTACTTC. It yields the protein CSVSRTGGETQYF.

This clonotype was counted ten times or more. The chain combines TRBV5-5 with TRBJ2-5; no reliable D call. The CDR3 loop spans 15 amino acids. Germline loops: CDR1 SGHKS, CDR2 YYEKEE (reference sequence). Trimming removed 0 bases from V and 5 bases from J, with 14 bases in between. As DNA, the CDR3 is TGTGCCAGCAGCTTGGCCCCAGTCTTAGGGGAGACCCAGTACTTC. Its protein product is CASSLAPVLGETQYF.

In this sample, this clonotype turned up many times. The V gene is TRBV5-1, the J gene TRBJ2-7; D call uncertain. CDR1 is SGHRS, CDR2 YFSETQ, per germline. The CDR3 totals 13 residues. V lost 4 bases and J 4 bases, leaving 12 bases between the germline ends. The CDR3 loop reads CASSVSSSYEQYF. Here the CDR3 DNA reads TGCGCCAGCAGCGTGTCGAGCAGTTACGAGCAGTACTTC.

This clonotype was recorded many times. The chain has TRBV28 and TRBJ2-5; D is unresolved. Germline V gives CDR1 MDHEN, CDR2 SYDVKM. The CDR3 is made up of 15 amino acids. V lost 2 bases to trimming and J lost 0 bases, with 10 bases between them. The CDR3: CASSLTVGYQETQYF. The CDR3 DNA follows: TGTGCCAGCAGTTTAACCGTAGGGTACCAAGAGACCCAGTACTTC.

The rearrangement links TRBV25-1 to TRBJ1-1; 7 bases agree with TRBD1. This CDR3 is built from 15 residues. From germline, CDR1 is MGHDK and CDR2 SYGVNS. The V and J ends lost 6 bases and 3 bases, in that order; junction bases with no gene match: 10. The CDR3 nucleotides are TGTGCCAGCAGCGATGACAGGGTGGGTGACACTGAAGCTTTCTTT. Encoded protein: CASSDDRVGDTEAFF.

Notes on this clonotype: The germline gene is not matched at one end of the junction; a read error may be the cause. This chain joins TRBV12-3 or TRBV12-4 and TRBJ1-5; possible D gene TRBD1, 5 bases. The CDR3 consists of 12 residues. Written as DNA, the CDR3 is TGTGCCAGCAGTTACGGGGAGGGGCCCCAGAATTTT. It yields the protein CASSYGEGPQNF.